These T cell receptor beta chains were read from a single sample in a study of memory CD4+ T cells and cytomegalovirus serostatus. Produced via immunoSEQ multiplex PCR; TCRdb's table is partial and in-frame only. The table includes under 100,000 clones, 75% to 90% detected once. Sequencing was carried out using memory CD4+ T cells from blood. The source of these receptors is an adult in good health and CMV-seronegative. Each CDR3 is given with its conserved first and last residue. The D gene is left open where the match is weak. Only part of the rows carry a size: once, few, many, or a class if the clone is expanded.

d_call: TRBD1
clone_size: NA
j_call: TRBJ1-6
v_call: TRBV30
cdr3_length: 13
cdr3_nt: TGTGCCTGGGTCACAGGGGGAGCTTCACCCCTCCACTTT
cdr3_aa: CAWVTGGASPLHF

d_call: NA
clone_size: once
j_call: TRBJ2-2
v_call: TRBV5-1
cdr3_length: 13
cdr3_nt: TGCGCCAGCAGTCCCCAGGGAACCGGGGAGCTGTTTTTT
cdr3_aa: CASSPQGTGELFF

d_call: TRBD1
clone_size: NA
j_call: TRBJ1-5
v_call: TRBV11-2
cdr3_length: 16
cdr3_nt: TGTGCCAGCAGCTTATCAGGGACAGGCCGCAATCAGCCCCAGCATTTT
cdr3_aa: CASSLSGTGRNQPQHF

d_call: NA
clone_size: NA
j_call: TRBJ1-1
v_call: TRBV6-1
cdr3_length: 12
cdr3_nt: TGTGCCAGCAGCCGACTAAAAACTGAAGCTTTCTTT
cdr3_aa: CASSRLKTEAFF

d_call: TRBD1
clone_size: NA
j_call: TRBJ1-1
v_call: TRBV7-2
cdr3_length: 15
cdr3_nt: TGTGCCAGCAGCCCCCTGACAGGGGCGTACACTGAAGCTTTCTTT
cdr3_aa: CASSPLTGAYTEAFF

d_call: NA
clone_size: NA
j_call: TRBJ2-1
v_call: TRBV10-1
cdr3_length: 17
cdr3_nt: TGCGCCAGCAGTGAGTCGGTCCCGGACATAACGGGGAATGAGCAGTTCTTC
cdr3_aa: CASSESVPDITGNEQFF

d_call: TRBD1
clone_size: NA
j_call: TRBJ2-7
v_call: TRBV5-1
cdr3_length: 14
cdr3_nt: TGCGCCAGCAGCTCGGGACAGGGAGGCTACGAGCAGTACTTC
cdr3_aa: CASSSGQGGYEQYF

d_call: NA
clone_size: NA
j_call: TRBJ2-5
v_call: TRBV4-2
cdr3_length: 15
cdr3_nt: TGTGCCAGCAGCCAAAACCCGGGACCAGCAGAGACCCAGTACTTC
cdr3_aa: CASSQNPGPAETQYF

d_call: NA
clone_size: once
j_call: TRBJ1-1
v_call: TRBV7-3
cdr3_length: 13
cdr3_nt: TGTGCCAGCAGTTACAGCCAGGGGATTGAAGCTTTCTTT
cdr3_aa: CASSYSQGIEAFF

d_call: NA
clone_size: NA
j_call: TRBJ2-2
v_call: TRBV7-6
cdr3_length: 15
cdr3_nt: TGTGCCAGCAGCTTAGCCAGGGCGGACACCGGGGAGCTGTTTTTT
cdr3_aa: CASSLARADTGELFF

d_call: NA
clone_size: NA
j_call: TRBJ2-2
v_call: TRBV11-3
cdr3_length: 17
cdr3_nt: TGTGCCAGCAGCGCCCAGATTAGGGGAACGAACACCGGGGAGCTGTTTTTT
cdr3_aa: CASSAQIRGTNTGELFF

d_call: NA
clone_size: NA
j_call: TRBJ1-5
v_call: TRBV19
cdr3_length: 15
cdr3_nt: TGTGCCAGTACCGATGGGGGGTTTGGCAATCAGCCCCAGCATTTT
cdr3_aa: CASTDGGFGNQPQHF

d_call: TRBD1
clone_size: NA
j_call: TRBJ1-2
v_call: TRBV28
cdr3_length: 12
cdr3_nt: TGTGCCAGCGGACAGGATTACTATGGCTACACCTTC
cdr3_aa: CASGQDYYGYTF

d_call: NA
clone_size: NA
j_call: TRBJ2-1
v_call: TRBV28
cdr3_length: 16
cdr3_nt: TGTGCCAGCAGTTTTTGGGGTCAGGGACCCTACAATGAGCAGTTCTTC
cdr3_aa: CASSFWGQGPYNEQFF

d_call: NA
clone_size: NA
j_call: TRBJ2-7
v_call: TRBV7-8
cdr3_length: 13
cdr3_nt: TGTGCCAGCAGCTCGGGACCGCGTTACGAGCAGTACTTC
cdr3_aa: CASSSGPRYEQYF

d_call: NA
clone_size: NA
j_call: TRBJ2-3
v_call: TRBV18
cdr3_length: 13
cdr3_nt: TGTGCCAGCTCACCACCAAACGGCGATACGCAGTATTTT
cdr3_aa: CASSPPNGDTQYF

d_call: TRBD1
clone_size: NA
j_call: TRBJ1-4
v_call: TRBV5-1
cdr3_length: 17
cdr3_nt: TGCGCCAGCAGCCCGGTTGACGGGACAGGGTCTAATGAAAAACTGTTTTTT
cdr3_aa: CASSPVDGTGSNEKLFF

d_call: NA
clone_size: NA
j_call: TRBJ1-1
v_call: TRBV4-3
cdr3_length: 14
cdr3_nt: TGCGCCAGCAGCCAAGATGGATGGAACACTGAAGCTTTCTTT
cdr3_aa: CASSQDGWNTEAFF

d_call: TRBD1
clone_size: NA
j_call: TRBJ1-2
v_call: TRBV28
cdr3_length: 15
cdr3_nt: TGTGCCAGCAGTCCTACGGGACAGATTCTTTATGGCTACACCTTC
cdr3_aa: CASSPTGQILYGYTF

d_call: TRBD1
clone_size: NA
j_call: TRBJ2-5
v_call: TRBV9
cdr3_length: 16
cdr3_nt: TGTGCCAGCAGCCGAGCGACAGGGGACGGTGGGGAGACCCAGTACTTC
cdr3_aa: CASSRATGDGGETQYF

d_call: TRBD1
clone_size: once
j_call: TRBJ1-1
v_call: TRBV10-3
cdr3_length: 17
cdr3_nt: TGTGCCATCAGTGGCCGGGACAGGGGGTCGATGAACACTGAAGCTTTCTTT
cdr3_aa: CAISGRDRGSMNTEAFF

d_call: TRBD1
clone_size: NA
j_call: TRBJ2-7
v_call: TRBV27
cdr3_length: 14
cdr3_nt: TGTGCCAGAGATAACGGGACAGGAGCCTACGAGCAGTACTTC
cdr3_aa: CARDNGTGAYEQYF

d_call: NA
clone_size: NA
j_call: TRBJ1-2
v_call: TRBV18
cdr3_length: 15
cdr3_nt: TGTGCCAGCTCACCACTCTCGGGAGCTAACTATGGCTACACCTTC
cdr3_aa: CASSPLSGANYGYTF

d_call: TRBD1
clone_size: NA
j_call: TRBJ1-5
v_call: TRBV27
cdr3_length: 15
cdr3_nt: TGTGCCAGCAGGCCCTGGACAGGGGGCGAACTGCCCCAGCATTTT
cdr3_aa: CASRPWTGGELPQHF

d_call: TRBD2
clone_size: NA
j_call: TRBJ2-1
v_call: TRBV30
cdr3_length: 18
cdr3_nt: TGTGCCTGGAGTGCCGGAAACTTCCTAGCGGGTCCCTACAATGAGCAGTTCTTC
cdr3_aa: CAWSAGNFLAGPYNEQFF

d_call: NA
clone_size: NA
j_call: TRBJ2-7
v_call: TRBV7-9
cdr3_length: 13
cdr3_nt: TGTGCCAGCAGCCAAACAGTGATCCACGAGCAGTACTTC
cdr3_aa: CASSQTVIHEQYF

d_call: TRBD1
clone_size: NA
j_call: TRBJ2-1
v_call: TRBV19
cdr3_length: 16
cdr3_nt: TGTGCCAGTAGTGCCTTACAGGGGGGAGCCTACAATGAGCAGTTCTTC
cdr3_aa: CASSALQGGAYNEQFF

d_call: NA
clone_size: NA
j_call: TRBJ1-1
v_call: TRBV7-9
cdr3_length: 14
cdr3_nt: TGTGCCAGCGGGACCCAGGGGATGAACACTGAAGCTTTCTTT
cdr3_aa: CASGTQGMNTEAFF

d_call: NA
clone_size: NA
j_call: TRBJ2-5
v_call: TRBV30
cdr3_length: 14
cdr3_nt: TGTGCCTGGGGCCAGGGAAACGCCCAAGAGACCCAGTACTTC
cdr3_aa: CAWGQGNAQETQYF

d_call: TRBD1
clone_size: NA
j_call: TRBJ1-4
v_call: TRBV5-1
cdr3_length: 14
cdr3_nt: TGCGCCAGCAGCTTGGGGACAGGGAGTGAAAAACTGTTTTTT
cdr3_aa: CASSLGTGSEKLFF

d_call: TRBD1
clone_size: few
j_call: TRBJ1-2
v_call: TRBV7-6
cdr3_length: 16
cdr3_nt: TGTGCCAGCAGCTTGGGGACAGCCGATTCTAACTATGGCTACACCTTC
cdr3_aa: CASSLGTADSNYGYTF

d_call: NA
clone_size: NA
j_call: TRBJ2-5
v_call: TRBV6-1
cdr3_length: 13
cdr3_nt: TGTGCCAGCAGTGGGCAGACCCAAGAGACCCAGTACTTC
cdr3_aa: CASSGQTQETQYF

d_call: NA
clone_size: few
j_call: TRBJ2-7
v_call: TRBV19
cdr3_length: 14
cdr3_nt: TGTGCCAGTAGTCCAGGCCACATGGGCCGCGAGCAGTACTTC
cdr3_aa: CASSPGHMGREQYF

d_call: TRBD1
clone_size: NA
j_call: TRBJ1-2
v_call: TRBV2
cdr3_length: 14
cdr3_nt: TGTGCCAGCAGGGGACAGTTAGCTAACTATGGCTACACCTTC
cdr3_aa: CASRGQLANYGYTF

d_call: TRBD2
clone_size: NA
j_call: TRBJ2-7
v_call: TRBV30
cdr3_length: 15
cdr3_nt: TGTGCCTGGAGTGTTGGCGGCGGGGGATCCTACGAGCAGTACTTC
cdr3_aa: CAWSVGGGGSYEQYF

d_call: NA
clone_size: few
j_call: TRBJ1-4
v_call: TRBV1
cdr3_length: 16
cdr3_nt: TGCACCAGCAGCCACTTAGGGGAACTCAGGGGTGAAAAACTGTTTTTT
cdr3_aa: CTSSHLGELRGEKLFF

d_call: NA
clone_size: NA
j_call: TRBJ1-1
v_call: TRBV4-3
cdr3_length: 15
cdr3_nt: TGCGCCAGCAGCCAAGATCGGGGAATGGGAGGTGAAGCTTTCTTT
cdr3_aa: CASSQDRGMGGEAFF

d_call: NA
clone_size: NA
j_call: TRBJ1-4
v_call: TRBV19
cdr3_length: 14
cdr3_nt: TGTGCCAGTAGTATGAACAACGCAGATGAAAAACTGTTTTTT
cdr3_aa: CASSMNNADEKLFF

d_call: NA
clone_size: NA
j_call: TRBJ1-2
v_call: TRBV4-1
cdr3_length: 17
cdr3_nt: TGCGCCAGCAGCCAAGGAATCATACAGGGAACTAGCTATGGCTACACCTTC
cdr3_aa: CASSQGIIQGTSYGYTF

d_call: TRBD2
clone_size: once
j_call: TRBJ2-1
v_call: TRBV15
cdr3_length: 15
cdr3_nt: TGTGCCACCAGCAGACGGCTAGCGGGGGGCAATGAGCAGTTCTTC
cdr3_aa: CATSRRLAGGNEQFF

d_call: NA
clone_size: NA
j_call: TRBJ1-1
v_call: TRBV30
cdr3_length: 14
cdr3_nt: TGTGCCTGGAGTGTACCTGGGTCTGAGTCTGAAGCTTTCTTT
cdr3_aa: CAWSVPGSESEAFF

d_call: NA
clone_size: NA
j_call: TRBJ1-1
v_call: TRBV28
cdr3_length: 15
cdr3_nt: TGTGCCAGCAGCACAGTGTCGGCGGGCGGAACTGAAGCTTTCTTT
cdr3_aa: CASSTVSAGGTEAFF

d_call: TRBD1
clone_size: NA
j_call: TRBJ1-6
v_call: TRBV9
cdr3_length: 13
cdr3_nt: TGTGCCAGCCGGACAGGGGATACTTCACCCCTCCACTTT
cdr3_aa: CASRTGDTSPLHF

d_call: NA
clone_size: once
j_call: TRBJ2-7
v_call: TRBV18
cdr3_length: 13
cdr3_nt: TGTGCCAGCTCACCAGACGGTTCCTACGAGCAGTACTTC
cdr3_aa: CASSPDGSYEQYF

d_call: NA
clone_size: NA
j_call: TRBJ2-3
v_call: TRBV5-1
cdr3_length: 15
cdr3_nt: TGCGCCAGCAGCTTCCCCAGAGGGAGCCCAGATACGCAGTATTTT
cdr3_aa: CASSFPRGSPDTQYF

d_call: NA
clone_size: NA
j_call: TRBJ1-5
v_call: TRBV6-6
cdr3_length: 13
cdr3_nt: TGTGCCAGCAGTCCCCGGGTTGAACAGCCCCAGCATTTT
cdr3_aa: CASSPRVEQPQHF

d_call: NA
clone_size: NA
j_call: TRBJ1-2
v_call: TRBV4-1
cdr3_length: 16
cdr3_nt: TGCGCCAGCAGCCAAGAGTCGGTAGTGGGAGGCTATGGCTACACCTTC
cdr3_aa: CASSQESVVGGYGYTF

d_call: TRBD2
clone_size: NA
j_call: TRBJ2-2
v_call: TRBV7-3
cdr3_length: 16
cdr3_nt: TGTGCCAGCAGGCCCATGAGCGGGGGGGCCTACGGGGAGCTGTTTTTT
cdr3_aa: CASRPMSGGAYGELFF

d_call: TRBD1
clone_size: NA
j_call: TRBJ1-2
v_call: TRBV4-3
cdr3_length: 17
cdr3_nt: TGCGCCAGCAGCCAAGGGAGGACAGGCATAGGTGACTATGGCTACACCTTC
cdr3_aa: CASSQGRTGIGDYGYTF

d_call: NA
clone_size: NA
j_call: TRBJ2-3
v_call: TRBV14
cdr3_length: 13
cdr3_nt: TGTGCCAGCAGCCGAGGCGCCGGAGATACGCAGTATTTT
cdr3_aa: CASSRGAGDTQYF

d_call: NA
clone_size: NA
j_call: TRBJ1-1
v_call: TRBV5-5
cdr3_length: 14
cdr3_nt: TGTGCCAGCAGGCCACAGGGAGTCGACACTGAAGCTTTCTTT
cdr3_aa: CASRPQGVDTEAFF

d_call: NA
clone_size: NA
j_call: TRBJ2-2
v_call: TRBV5-6
cdr3_length: 16
cdr3_nt: TGTGCCAGCAGCTTGCCAGAGGGAACGAACACCGGGGAGCTGTTTTTT
cdr3_aa: CASSLPEGTNTGELFF

d_call: TRBD1
clone_size: NA
j_call: TRBJ2-2
v_call: TRBV5-1
cdr3_length: 14
cdr3_nt: TGCGCCAGCAGCTTGGGACAGGGGACCGGGGAGCTGTTTTTT
cdr3_aa: CASSLGQGTGELFF

d_call: NA
clone_size: once
j_call: TRBJ1-1
v_call: TRBV11-2
cdr3_length: 13
cdr3_nt: TGTGCCAGCAGCTCGACAATGAACACTGAAGCTTTCTTT
cdr3_aa: CASSSTMNTEAFF

d_call: TRBD1
clone_size: NA
j_call: TRBJ1-5
v_call: TRBV10-3
cdr3_length: 13
cdr3_nt: TGTGCCATCTCTGACAGGGAAGGCCAGCCCCAGCATTTT
cdr3_aa: CAISDREGQPQHF

d_call: NA
clone_size: NA
j_call: TRBJ1-1
v_call: TRBV7-9
cdr3_length: 14
cdr3_nt: TGTGCCAGCAGCTTAGCCGGGACCTCCCCTGAAGCTTTCTTT
cdr3_aa: CASSLAGTSPEAFF

d_call: TRBD1
clone_size: NA
j_call: TRBJ1-3
v_call: TRBV15
cdr3_length: 16
cdr3_nt: TGTGCCACCAGCAGAGATCCGACAGGGCCTGGAAACACCATATATTTT
cdr3_aa: CATSRDPTGPGNTIYF

d_call: NA
clone_size: NA
j_call: TRBJ1-1
v_call: TRBV6-6
cdr3_length: 11
cdr3_nt: TGTGCCACCGGGACCAGGACTGAAGCTTTCTTT
cdr3_aa: CATGTRTEAFF

d_call: NA
clone_size: NA
j_call: TRBJ1-2
v_call: TRBV7-8
cdr3_length: 15
cdr3_nt: TGTGCCAGCAGCTTAAATGCCGGACGGTTGGAGGGCTACACCTTC
cdr3_aa: CASSLNAGRLEGYTF